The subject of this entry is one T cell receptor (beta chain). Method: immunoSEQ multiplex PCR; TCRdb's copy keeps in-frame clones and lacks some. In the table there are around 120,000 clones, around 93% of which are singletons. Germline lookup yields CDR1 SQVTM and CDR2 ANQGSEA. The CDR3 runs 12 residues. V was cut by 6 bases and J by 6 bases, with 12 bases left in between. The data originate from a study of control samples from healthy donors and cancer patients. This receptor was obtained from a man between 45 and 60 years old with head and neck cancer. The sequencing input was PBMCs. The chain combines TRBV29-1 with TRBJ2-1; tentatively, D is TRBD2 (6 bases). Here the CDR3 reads CSVRLEVNEQFF. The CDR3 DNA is TGCAGCGTGCGACTAGAAGTCAATGAGCAGTTCTTC.